A selection of T cell receptor beta chains follows, all from one sample in a study of a mutant IDH1 vaccine in newly diagnosed glioma. No antigens are known for them. Sequenced by immunoSEQ multiplex PCR; TCRdb stores in-frame clones only, minus some. The data contain about 120,000 clones, under 90% of them singletons. Sequenced material: PBMCs, taken from a glioma patient whose treatment included an IDH1 peptide vaccine. These receptors originate from a woman in her forties or fifties with glioma. Both conserved end residues are part of each CDR3. A D gene is named only where the DNA matches it firmly. Clone size, where shown, is once, few, many, or a class for clones that have expanded.

d_call j_call clone_size v_call cdr3_nt cdr3_aa
. TRBJ1-1 . TRBV18 TGTGCCAGCTCACCGCAGGGGACTGAAGCTTTCTTT CASSPQGTEAFF
TRBD2 TRBJ2-5 . TRBV11-2 TGTGCCAGCAGCTTAGGACTAGCCCTAGAGACCCAGTACTTC CASSLGLALETQYF
TRBD2 TRBJ2-1 . TRBV12-5 TGTGCTAGTGGTTTGGTTACGGTTACAAGCGGGAGAGTCTACAATGAGCAGTTCTTC CASGLVTVTSGRVYNEQFF
. TRBJ2-5 . TRBV6-6 TGTGCCAGCAGTTACGGCAGGCGAGAGACCCAGTACTTC CASSYGRRETQYF
. TRBJ2-1 . TRBV28 TGTGCCAGCACCTCACAGGGCAGGCTTGGCAATGAGCAGTTCTTC CASTSQGRLGNEQFF
. TRBJ1-4 . TRBV4-1 TGCGCCAGCACCCACATCGGACAGAGAAGAGAAGGGGAAAAACTGTTTTTT CASTHIGQRREGEKLFF
. TRBJ2-5 few TRBV15 TGTGCCACCAGGGAAGGGGGTAGAGAGACCCAGTACTTC CATREGGRETQYF
. TRBJ2-3 . TRBV7-2 TGTGCCAGCAGCTCCAGGGGACGCACAGATACGCAGTATTTT CASSSRGRTDTQYF
. TRBJ2-3 . TRBV6-4 TGTGCCAGCAGTGCCCCAGGCACAGATACGCAGTATTTT CASSAPGTDTQYF
. TRBJ1-1 few TRBV5-1 TGCGCCAGCAGCTTGGAGTCTGCGGGGTACGAAGCTTTCTTT CASSLESAGYEAFF
. TRBJ2-1 . TRBV14 TGTGCCAGCAGCCCTCTCGACAATGAGCAGTTCTTC CASSPLDNEQFF
. TRBJ1-3 . TRBV28 TGTGCCAGCATCGCTCCGGGGGCCTCTGGAAACACCATATATTTT CASIAPGASGNTIYF
. TRBJ2-1 . TRBV18 TGTGCCAGCTCACCACCAGGGCTGAATGAGCAGTTCTTC CASSPPGLNEQFF
. TRBJ1-1 . TRBV5-4 TGTGCCAGCAGCTCCACCTGGGGTGGCGCTTTCTTT CASSSTWGGAFF
. TRBJ1-1 . TRBV2 TGTGCCAGCACTAGGGCAGGGAAGAACACTGAAGCTTTCTTT CASTRAGKNTEAFF
TRBD1 TRBJ1-1 . TRBV11-2 TGTGCCAGCAGCTTGGGACAGGGTTGGGACACTGAAGCTTTCTTT CASSLGQGWDTEAFF
. TRBJ1-2 . TRBV6-5 TGTGCCAGCAGTTCCCCCGGGGGGACTACCTATGGCTACACCTTC CASSSPGGTTYGYTF
TRBD1 TRBJ1-1 . TRBV9 TGTGCCAGCAGCAGACGGACAGGGGAGAACACTGAAGCTTTCTTT CASSRRTGENTEAFF
. TRBJ2-3 few TRBV5-1 TGCGCCAGCAGCTTGGGGGAGGACACAGATACGCAGTATTTT CASSLGEDTDTQYF
TRBD2 TRBJ2-2 . TRBV7-9 TGTGCCAGCAGCCCCCCGACTAGCGGGCCGGTCGGGGAGCTGTTTTTT CASSPPTSGPVGELFF
. TRBJ1-5 . TRBV4-2 TGTGCCAGCAGCCAGGGTCGGGGAGGTAACCAGCCCCAGCATTTT CASSQGRGGNQPQHF
TRBD1 TRBJ1-2 . TRBV6-6 TGTGCCAGCAGACTCCGACAGGGGGTTGGCTACACCTTC CASRLRQGVGYTF
. TRBJ2-7 . TRBV10-1 TGCGCCAGCAGTTCCGACTACGAGCAGTACTTC CASSSDYEQYF
. TRBJ2-5 . TRBV29-1 TGCAGCGTTGACGGGAGCCGGCCAGAGACCCAGTACTTC CSVDGSRPETQYF
TRBD2 TRBJ2-7 . TRBV28 TGTGCCAGCAGTTTATTGCGGGAGTCCGAGCAGTACTTC CASSLLRESEQYF
. TRBJ2-5 . TRBV29-1 TGCAGCGTTGCCGCTCAAGAGACCCAGTACTTC CSVAAQETQYF
. TRBJ2-7 . TRBV15 TGTGCCACCAGCAGAGATTTAGCGGAAAGCTCCTACGAGCAGTACTTC CATSRDLAESSYEQYF
TRBD1 TRBJ2-7 . TRBV5-1 TGCGCCAGCAGCACCGGGACAGGCCACTACGAGCAGTACTTC CASSTGTGHYEQYF
TRBD1 TRBJ2-5 . TRBV9 TGTGCCAGCAGCACCGGGACAGGGGATAGAGAGACCCAGTACTTC CASSTGTGDRETQYF
. TRBJ1-2 few TRBV9 TGTGCCAGCAGCGGAGAAGACTACACCTTC CASSGEDYTF
. TRBJ1-1 . TRBV27 TGTGCCAGCAGTCTCAACGGGGGCATGAACACTGAAGCTTTCTTT CASSLNGGMNTEAFF
TRBD2 TRBJ2-4 few TRBV6-1 TGTGCCAGCAGCGAGGGACTAGCGGCAGGCTTC CASSEGLAAGF
. TRBJ2-7 . TRBV5-1 TGCGCCAGCAGCCTGGACGGACGGAACTACGAGCAGTACTTC CASSLDGRNYEQYF
TRBD2 TRBJ2-2 once TRBV28 TGTGCCAGCAGTCCCGGACTAGCGGGAGGGTCGTTCACCGGGGAGCTGTTTTTT CASSPGLAGGSFTGELFF
. TRBJ1-1 . TRBV6-1 TGTGCCAGCAGTGCTGGGGACTTGCGGAACACTGAAGCTTTCTTT CASSAGDLRNTEAFF
. TRBJ2-5 few TRBV19 TGTGCCAGTAGTATCCGTCAGGGGTTGGAGACCCAGTACTTC CASSIRQGLETQYF
. TRBJ1-4 . TRBV10-3 TGTGCCATCAGTGAGAAAGAGCCCCCAGGCCGAGAAAAACTGTTTTTT CAISEKEPPGREKLFF
. TRBJ1-5 . TRBV2 TGTGCCTCCCGGCGGGATCAGCCCCAGCATTTT CASRRDQPQHF
. TRBJ2-3 . TRBV6-5 TGTGCCAGCAGGATACCGGGACGTGGTGAAGATACGCAGTATTTT CASRIPGRGEDTQYF
TRBD2 TRBJ2-1 . TRBV7-9 TGTGCCAGCAGCTTCGGGACTAGGATCAATGAGCAGTTCTTC CASSFGTRINEQFF
. TRBJ1-6 . TRBV19 TGTGCCAGTAGTATAGGCGTGGGTCGGAATAATTCACCCCTCCACTTT CASSIGVGRNNSPLHF
. TRBJ2-7 . TRBV6-5 TGTGCCAGCAGTTCTGTCCCCCCCTACGAGCAGTACTTC CASSSVPPYEQYF
. TRBJ2-5 . TRBV9 TGTGCCAGCAGCGTAGGGGGAGCCCAAGAGACCCAGTACTTC CASSVGGAQETQYF
TRBD1 TRBJ2-7 . TRBV29-1 TGCAGCGTACGGACAGGGCGGTACGAGCAGTACTTC CSVRTGRYEQYF
. TRBJ2-6 . TRBV7-9 TGTGCCAGCAGCCCTACCACCGGGGCCAACGTCCTGACTTTC CASSPTTGANVLTF
. TRBJ2-4 . TRBV6-1 TGTGCCAGCAGTGAACTCGCCTCACTGGCGGACATTCAGTACTTC CASSELASLADIQYF
. TRBJ2-4 . TRBV6-6 TGTGCCAGCAGTTACTCGGTTCGAGAGGGAGACATTCAGTACTTC CASSYSVREGDIQYF
TRBD1 TRBJ2-7 . TRBV7-9 TGTGCCAGCTCTGAGCAGGGGGCGAGGTACGAGCAGTACTTC CASSEQGARYEQYF